This T cell receptor (beta chain) was found in a study of T cells of healthy individuals. MiXCR, run by TCRdb on the 5' RACE reads, gives a single entry per CDR3 protein. The sample lists nearly 100,000 distinct CDR3 sequences, approximately 15% occurring once. This clonotype was counted only a few times. This sequence originates from a human donor in good health.

CDR3 sequence reads: CSARPSGANVLTF. DNA of the CDR3: TGCAGTGCTAGACCGTCTGGGGCCAACGTCCTGACTTTC. The genes are TRBV20-1 and TRBJ2-6; D is undetermined. Trimming cost V 2 bases and J 1 base, with 3 bases left between them. The CDR3 spans 13 residues. Germline CDR1 and CDR2: DFQATT and SNEGSKA (reference sequence).